The 6 T cell receptor beta chains below all came from one sample that was sequenced in a study of glioma-infiltrating T cells after dendritic cell vaccination. Libraries were prepared by immunoSEQ multiplex PCR; TCRdb keeps only in-frame clonotypes and omits some of them. The table lists 70,000 to 90,000 clones, over 80% of them singletons, with 6% to 8% in the top ten. Time point specified: after dendritic cell vaccination, including at tumor progression/relapse. This sample comprised blood, obtained after dendritic cell vaccination. Receptors were obtained from a human donor with glioblastoma.

V and J are TRBV25-1 and TRBJ2-3, with 7 bases fitting TRBD1. The germline V gene has CDR1 MGHDK and CDR2 SYGVNS. The V gene end was trimmed by 2 bases and the J gene end by 2 bases; junction bases not matched to a gene: 7. CDR3 size: 16 residues. DNA for the CDR3: TGTGCCAGCAGTGAAAGGGGGCATCCTAACACAGATACGCAGTATTTT. Translating it yields CASSERGHPNTDTQYF.

This chain joins TRBV7-9 and TRBJ1-6; TRBD1 agrees at 8 bases. J lost 8 bases, V lost 6 bases, and 9 bases had no gene match. This CDR3 region has 15 residues. Germline CDR1 and CDR2: SEHNR and FQNEAQ (reference sequence). The CDR3 DNA reads TGTGCCAGCAGGCGCGACAGGGGTATAGATTCACCCCTCCACTTT. Its protein product is CASRRDRGIDSPLHF.

J is TRBJ2-2 and V is TRBV29-1; 16 bases align to TRBD2. This CDR3 contains 15 residues. From germline, CDR1 is SQVTM and CDR2 ANQGSEA. The V segment lost 6 bases and the J segment 3 bases; nucleotides outside the gene matches: 1. CDR3 residues: CSVGLAGGDTGELFF. The DNA for the CDR3 is TGCAGCGTGGGACTAGCGGGGGGGGACACCGGGGAGCTGTTTTTT.

With respect to this clone: The junction departs from the called germline gene at one end, perhaps through a read error. The rearrangement joins TRBV27 to TRBJ2-7; TRBD2 is a possible D gene (6 bases). Germline V gene lookup returns CDR1 MNHEY and CDR2 SMNVEV (reference sequence). CDR3 length: 16 residues. DNA of the CDR3: TGTGCCGGCAGCAACAACGCCGGGACTGCATCCTACGAGCAGTACTTC. It translates to CAGSNNAGTASYEQYF.

This clone has a single count. The gene calls are TRBV4-2 and TRBJ2-7; perhaps TRBD2 as D (7 bases). Germline lookup yields CDR1 LGHNA and CDR2 YNFKEQ. V shed 0 bases and J shed 4 bases, with 13 bases lying between them. The CDR3 consists of 15 residues. CDR3 nucleotides: TGTGCCAGCAGCCAAGATACGGGGGGCACGTACGAGCAGTACTTC. This gives the protein CASSQDTGGTYEQYF.

This clone came up a few times. The genes are TRBV4-2 and TRBJ2-5; the D gene is possibly TRBD2 (6 bases). Germline V CDR1 and CDR2: LGHNA, YNFKEQ. The CDR3 length is 15 residues. V shed 4 bases and J shed 2 bases, with 14 bases lying between them. CDR3 nucleotide sequence: TGTGCCAGCAGCCTAATACCGGGACTTCAAGAGACCCAGTACTTC. It yields the protein CASSLIPGLQETQYF.